These 23 T cell receptor beta chains came from one sample sequenced in a study of cytomegalovirus exposure and HLA in healthy donors. This PCR relied on a set of 60 Vbeta primers and 13 Jbeta primers. Some clones are missing from TCRdb's copy, which holds only in-frame ones; the method was immunoSEQ multiplex PCR. The sample has about 200,000 clones, roughly 80% seen once. Sequencing used PBMCs. These receptors were obtained from a man aged 25-45 years in good health and CMV-seronegative.

This clone has only a few counts. The sample holds other DNA sequences that translate to the same CDR3. The chain employs TRBV28 and TRBJ1-2; the match to TRBD1 covers 8 bases. Germline V lookup: CDR1 MDHEN, CDR2 SYDVKM. Trimming removed 5 bases from V and 4 bases from J; junction bases left unmatched: 3. This CDR3 has 13 residues. Here the CDR3 reads CASSRTGSYGYTF. CDR3 nucleotide sequence: TGTGCCAGCAGTAGGACAGGGTCCTATGGCTACACCTTC.

The J gene is TRBJ1-2, the V gene TRBV5-1; D gene ambiguous. The CDR3 is 14 residues long. Trimming cost V 5 bases and J 1 base, with 12 bases left between them. Germline V gives CDR1 SGHRS, CDR2 YFSETQ. CDR3 sequence (DNA): TGCGCCAGCAGTATCGCGGGAAATAACTATGGCTACACCTTC. It encodes CASSIAGNNYGYTF.

The V gene is TRBV10-3, the J gene TRBJ2-7; 8 bases are a match to TRBD1. Germline values: CDR1 ENHRY, CDR2 SYGVKD. The length of the CDR3 is 14 residues. The V and J ends lost 7 bases and 6 bases, in that order; junction bases with no gene match: 11. CDR3 region: CAIKPGQVPLEQYF. As DNA, the CDR3 is TGTGCCATCAAACCGGGACAGGTCCCTCTCGAGCAGTACTTC.

CDR3 bases: TGTGCCAGTGGGAGCCCCCATAATTCACCCCTCCACTTT. Protein sequence: CASGSPHNSPLHF. The chain is built from TRBV5-4 and TRBJ1-6; D call uncertain. Germline V gene lookup returns CDR1 SGHNT and CDR2 YYREEE (reference sequence). This CDR3 region has 13 residues. Trimming stripped 8 bases from V and 5 bases from J, with 11 bases between.

V usage is TRBV29-1 and J usage is TRBJ2-7; D may be TRBD2 (5 bases). This CDR3 comprises 13 residues. Trimming removed 5 bases at V and 3 bases at J, with 14 bases between. Germline V gene data show CDR1 as SQVTM and CDR2 as ANQGSEA. CDR3 sequence: CSVSSQPGYEQYF. The DNA of the CDR3 is TGCAGCGTTTCTAGCCAGCCCGGCTACGAGCAGTACTTC.

A remark on this clone: The junction differs from germline at one of its ends, possibly a read error. The genes are TRBV6-5 and TRBJ1-2, with D unclear. The CDR3 is made up of 13 amino acids. Germline V gene data show CDR1 as MNHEY and CDR2 as SVGAGI. CDR3 sequence (DNA): TGTGCCAGCAGTTACGCTGCCGGGAGGCACTTGGCCTTC. Encoded protein: CASSYAAGRHLAF.

The DNA for the CDR3 is TGTGCCAGCAGCTCGACAGGGGGTACCCTCCACTTT. Translation gives CASSSTGGTLHF. The J gene is TRBJ1-6, the V gene TRBV7-8; 9 positions match TRBD1. The J segment lost 14 bases and the V segment lost 4 bases, leaving 3 bases of the junction unmatched. This CDR3 spans 12 amino acids. Looked up from germline, CDR1 is SGHVS and CDR2 is FQNEAQ.

The rearrangement joins TRBV15 to TRBJ2-3, with unresolved D. In germline, CDR1 is LNHNV, CDR2 YYDKDF (reference sequence). Deletions cut 6 bases from V and 4 bases from J, with 20 bases between. The CDR3 spans 16 residues. In DNA, the CDR3 is TGTGCCACCAGGAGAAAGAACAGAGAATTCCCAGATACGCAGTATTTT. Its translation is CATRRKNREFPDTQYF.

The chain combines TRBV28 with TRBJ2-7; TRBD2 matches at 7 bases. CDR3 length: 14 amino acids. After removal of 8 bases from V and 3 bases from J, the junction contained 10 bases not matched to a gene. From germline, CDR1 is MDHEN and CDR2 SYDVKM. This CDR3 is CASLRTGGSYEQYF. CDR3 sequence (DNA): TGTGCCAGCCTCAGGACGGGGGGAAGCTACGAGCAGTACTTC.

This clone occurred a few times. J is TRBJ1-5 and V is TRBV15; 8 bases agree with TRBD1. This CDR3 comprises 16 residues. V trimming: 8 bases; J trimming: 8 bases; junction bases outside the gene matches: 17. Per the germline V gene, CDR1 is LNHNV and CDR2 is YYDKDF (reference sequence). CDR3 DNA sequence: TGTGCCACCGAGAGAACCGGGACAGGTCGTAAGGAGCCCCAGCATTTT. This translates into CATERTGTGRKEPQHF.

The table lists this clone with a few counts. V gene TRBV28 combines with J gene TRBJ2-5; D not certain. V was clipped by 4 bases and J by 7 bases, with 7 bases between them. Germline CDR1 and CDR2: MDHEN and SYDVKM. The CDR3 consists of 11 residues. The CDR3 spells CASSSRVTQYF. CDR3 DNA sequence: TGTGCCAGCAGTTCCCGGGTGACCCAGTACTTC.

The rearrangement links TRBV13 to TRBJ2-1, with 9 bases aligning to TRBD2. The germline V gene has CDR1 PRHDT and CDR2 FYEKMQ (reference sequence). V lost 5 bases, J lost 9 bases, and 11 bases stayed unmatched. This CDR3 has 15 residues. CDR3 amino acids: CASSNRLAVVREQFF. CDR3 nucleotide sequence: TGTGCCAGCAGCAATAGACTAGCGGTGGTTCGTGAGCAGTTCTTC. The whole variable domain, filled in from reference TRBV13 and TRBJ2-1, reads AAGVIQSPRHLIKEKRETATLKCYPIPRHDTVYWYQQGPGQDPQFLISFYEKMQSDKGSIPDRFSAQQFSDYHSELNMSSLELGDSALYFCASSNRLAVVREQFFGPGTRLTVL.

This clone was seen a single time. The chain employs TRBV5-5 and TRBJ2-7; D is ambiguous. The CDR3 consists of 13 residues. The V end lost 2 bases, the J end lost 0 bases, and 6 bases lay between the germline ends. The germline CDR1 and CDR2 sequences are SGHKS and YYEKEE (reference sequence). The CDR3 is CASSFPSSYEQYF. The CDR3 nucleotides are TGTGCCAGCAGCTTTCCTAGCTCCTACGAGCAGTACTTC.

The chain joins TRBV9 to TRBJ1-4; TRBD1 agrees at 10 bases. Germline CDR1 SGDLS, CDR2 YYNGEE. The ends lost 4 bases at V and 1 base at J; junction bases unmatched: 7. This CDR3 has 17 residues. CDR3 sequence reads: CASSSRGQGGTNEKLFF. For the CDR3, the DNA is TGTGCCAGCAGCTCCCGCGGACAGGGGGGAACTAATGAAAAACTGTTTTTT. Together with reference TRBV9 and TRBJ1-4, the CDR3 gives the full variable domain: DSGVTQTPKHLITATGQRVTLRCSPRSGDLSVYWYQQSLDQGLQFLIQYYNGEERAKGNILERFSAQQFPDLHSELNLSSLELGDSALYFCASSSRGQGGTNEKLFFGSGTQLSVL.

V is TRBV6-5 and J is TRBJ1-1; perhaps TRBD1 as D (6 bases). Trimming stripped 2 bases from V and 1 base from J, with 8 bases between. CDR1 and CDR2 (germline): MNHEY, SVGAGI. There are 14 residues in the CDR3. The CDR3: CASSYGGSNTEAFF. The CDR3 region has the DNA TGTGCCAGCAGTTACGGGGGCTCGAACACTGAAGCTTTCTTT.

This chain links TRBV19 with TRBJ1-5; 9 positions match TRBD1. V lost 5 bases, J lost 3 bases, and 5 bases stayed unmatched. This CDR3 has 15 amino acids. Germline values: CDR1 LNHDA, CDR2 SQIVND (reference sequence). Written as DNA, the CDR3 is TGTGCCAGTAGTCCGGGACAGGGATACAATCAGCCCCAGCATTTT. This gives the protein CASSPGQGYNQPQHF.

The rearrangement links TRBV19 to TRBJ1-1, with D uncertain. Trimming pared 10 bases from V and 4 bases from J, leaving 16 bases between. CDR1 is LNHDA, CDR2 SQIVND, per germline (reference sequence). This CDR3 comprises 13 residues. CDR3 in DNA: TGTGCCATGAAGACGGGTGATGGCACTGAAGCTTTCTTT. It is translated as CAMKTGDGTEAFF.

This clone has more than one count but fewer than ten. J is TRBJ2-3 and V is TRBV7-3; 7 bases match TRBD2. The CDR3 is made up of 15 amino acids. The trim removed 4 bases at V and 0 bases at J, leaving 4 bases unmatched. The V gene's germline CDR1 is SGHTA and CDR2 FQGTGA. CDR3 DNA: TGTGCCAGCAGCTCCCGAGCGGGGAGCACAGATACGCAGTATTTT. It codes for CASSSRAGSTDTQYF.

A note on this clone: Other DNA sequences in this specimen translate into the identical CDR3. V and J are TRBV6-5 and TRBJ2-2, with 7 positions matching TRBD1. V gave up 6 bases and J gave up 4 bases; unmatched junction bases: 5. CDR3 size: 14 residues. Per germline, CDR1 MNHEY and CDR2 SVGAGI. The DNA of the CDR3 is TGTGCCAGCAGCCGGGACAGAGCCACCGGGGAGCTGTTTTTT. Encoded protein: CASSRDRATGELFF.

For this clone: The sample has other DNA sequences that encode this CDR3 too. This chain joins TRBV29-1 and TRBJ2-1; TRBD2 aligns across 13 bases. CDR3 length: 15 amino acids. The V gene's germline CDR1 is SQVTM and CDR2 ANQGSEA. After removal of 3 bases from V and 7 bases from J, the junction contained 6 bases not matched to a gene. CDR3: CSVDSGTSGVNEQFF. In nucleotides, the CDR3 is TGCAGCGTTGATTCGGGGACTAGCGGGGTAAATGAGCAGTTCTTC.

V usage is TRBV11-2 and J usage is TRBJ2-7, with 7 bases matching TRBD2. The germline V gene has CDR1 SGHAT and CDR2 FQNNGV. The CDR3 length is 14 residues. With V trimmed by 5 bases and J by 6 bases, 10 bases remained unmatched. The CDR3 DNA reads as TGTGCCAGCAGCCCGAGGGAGGGATTCGGCGAGCAGTACTTC. This translates into CASSPREGFGEQYF.

The V gene is TRBV11-1, the J gene TRBJ1-6; 7 positions match TRBD1. This CDR3 is built from 14 residues. V lost 1 base, J lost 10 bases, and 4 bases stayed unmatched. Germline assignment: CDR1 SGHAT and CDR2 FQDESV (reference sequence). As DNA, the CDR3 is TGTGCCAGCAGCTTAGGAACAGGGGAATCACCCCTCCACTTT. Protein product: CASSLGTGESPLHF.

The chain joins TRBV28 to TRBJ2-3; the D is unclear. The CDR3 is made up of 11 amino acids. Trimming stripped 2 bases from V and 10 bases from J, with 7 bases between. Germline V gives CDR1 MDHEN, CDR2 SYDVKM. This CDR3 reads CASSLGSPQYF. The CDR3 coding sequence is TGTGCCAGCAGTTTAGGTAGCCCGCAGTATTTT.